The 27 T cell receptor beta chains given below trace back to one sample, sequenced in a study of response to subunit inactivated influenza vaccine. TCRdb ran MiXCR on the RT-PCR reads and lists one entry per CDR3 protein. The sample shows 540,000 or so distinct CDR3 sequences, over 10% of them seen only once. The material was PBMCs from blood, obtained roughly 46 days after vaccination. These receptors came from a man in his forties or fifties who received an inactivated influenza vaccine.

This clonotype was seen a few times. The rearrangement uses TRBV12-3 or TRBV12-4 and TRBJ2-1; 10 nucleotides line up with TRBD2. CDR3 length: 14 amino acids. V lost 6 bases, J lost 14 bases, and 13 bases stayed unmatched. The CDR3 here is CASSRGAGGPTEFF. In DNA form, the CDR3 reads TGTGCCAGCAGCCGGGGAGCGGGGGGGCCCACGGAGTTCTTC.

This clonotype showed up just a few times. DNA of the CDR3: TGTGCCAGCTCACCACTTGGGACAGATGAGCAGTTCTTC. Protein product: CASSPLGTDEQFF. The rearrangement joins TRBV18 to TRBJ2-1; 7 nucleotides align to TRBD1. The CDR3 is made up of 13 amino acids. V lost 1 base and J lost 8; bases outside the gene matches: 2. Germline V lookup: CDR1 KGHSH, CDR2 LQKENI.

The V gene is TRBV25-1, the J gene TRBJ1-6; D ambiguous. The CDR3 loop spans 14 amino acids. The germline V gene has CDR1 MGHDK and CDR2 SYGVNS. V dropped 6 bases and J dropped 10 bases, with 16 bases sitting between them. CDR3 nucleotides: TGTGCCAGCAGCCCTCCTCTCGTGGGGTCACCCCTCCACTTT. Its translation: CASSPPLVGSPLHF. The variable domain in full, completed from reference TRBV25-1 and TRBJ1-6, reads EADIYQTPRYLVIGTGKKITLECSQTMGHDKMYWYQQDPGMELHLIHYSYGVNSTEKGDLSSESTVSRIRTEHFPLTLESARPSHTSQYLCASSPPLVGSPLHFGNGTRLTVT.

The table lists this clonotype with a count of one. The chain combines TRBV12-3 or TRBV12-4 with TRBJ1-2; D is perhaps TRBD1 (5 bases). With 3 bases removed from V and 7 bases from J, the gap between germline ends came to 9 bases. There are 12 residues in the CDR3. DNA of the CDR3: TGTGCCAGCAGTTTTGAGGGGCGTGGCTACACCTTC. It translates to CASSFEGRGYTF.

In its sample, this clonotype was seen a few times. This rearrangement joins TRBV6-5 to TRBJ2-1; no clear D gene. V was clipped by 0 bases and J by 1 base, with 13 bases between them. The CDR3 covers 17 residues. In germline, CDR1 is MNHEY, CDR2 SVGAGI. The DNA of the CDR3 is TGTGCCAGCAGTTACTCGATTTTAGGCTCGTCCTACAATGAGCAGTTCTTC. Residues: CASSYSILGSSYNEQFF.

This clonotype was counted many times. The genes are TRBV12-3 or TRBV12-4 and TRBJ2-7, with D hard to call. The germline V and J ends were trimmed by 8 bases and 2 bases, with 22 bases remaining between them. CDR3 length equals 16 residues. CDR3 sequence: CASVPVGRVGTYEQYF. The CDR3 DNA sequence: TGTGCCAGCGTCCCAGTGGGTCGGGTGGGGACCTACGAGCAGTACTTC.

The table lists this clonotype with many counts. This sequence joins TRBV6-2 or TRBV6-3 and TRBJ2-1, with 9 nucleotides matching TRBD1. In germline, CDR1 is MNHEY, CDR2 SVGEGT. This CDR3 contains 15 residues. With 0 bases clipped from V and 7 bases from J, the junction kept 4 bases outside the gene matches. The CDR3 loop is CASSYSGTGWNEQFF. The CDR3 nucleotides read TGTGCCAGCAGTTACTCGGGGACAGGGTGGAATGAGCAGTTCTTC.

This clonotype occurred a few times. The chain combines TRBV10-3 with TRBJ2-3, with 8 bases identical to TRBD2. The CDR3 covers 15 residues. V lost 10 bases and J lost 9; bases outside the gene matches: 18. CDR1 and CDR2 from the germline V gene are ENHRY and SYGVKD. CDR3 amino acids: CATLSGGAVRGTQYF. The CDR3 DNA follows: TGTGCCACCCTCTCGGGGGGGGCCGTTCGGGGGACGCAGTATTTT.

This clonotype was counted between two and nine times. The chain recombines TRBV5-1 with TRBJ2-5; 11 nucleotides align to TRBD1. The germline V gene encodes CDR1 SGHRS and CDR2 YFSETQ. The CDR3 runs 17 residues. V shed 3 bases and J 3 bases; nucleotides not matched to a gene: 10. CDR3 sequence reads: CASSSRGTGGREETQYF. The CDR3 region has the DNA TGCGCCAGCAGCTCGAGAGGGACAGGGGGTCGGGAAGAGACCCAGTACTTC.

This clonotype was counted a few times. The chain employs TRBV20-1 and TRBJ2-7, with D possibly TRBD2 on 6 matching bases. The CDR3 sequence is 16 residues long. Germline loops: CDR1 DFQATT, CDR2 SNEGSKA (reference sequence). V was pared by 1 base and J by 5 bases, with 21 bases between. CDR3 region: CSARALLSREVNEQYF. The CDR3 DNA follows: TGCAGTGCTAGAGCCCTATTGTCGCGGGAAGTAAACGAGCAGTACTTC.

There are a few counts of this clonotype. This chain connects TRBV5-1 to TRBJ1-5; D might be TRBD1 (5 bases). The germline V gene encodes CDR1 SGHRS and CDR2 YFSETQ. The V and J ends lost 0 bases and 5 bases respectively, with 12 bases between them. CDR3 size: 15 residues. CDR3 in amino acids: CASSLAGGGHQPQHF. The CDR3 DNA sequence: TGCGCCAGCAGCTTGGCCGGTGGGGGTCATCAGCCCCAGCATTTT.

V usage is TRBV12-3 or TRBV12-4 and J usage is TRBJ2-1; D ambiguous. V was clipped by 4 bases and J by 10 bases, with 14 bases between them. CDR3 length equals 13 residues. CDR3 amino acids: CASSSRGLGEQFF. The CDR3 coding sequence is TGTGCCAGCAGTTCTCGCGGCTTGGGGGAGCAGTTCTTC.

The chain carries TRBV7-2 and TRBJ2-7; D gene unclear. Looked up from germline, CDR1 is SGHTA and CDR2 is FQGNSA. The CDR3 length is 14 residues. The V end lost 5 bases, the J end lost 7 bases, and 18 bases lay between the germline ends. The CDR3 DNA follows: TGTGCCAGCAGCCAGTATGGGGTTTCGCGGGAGCAGTACTTC. Its protein is CASSQYGVSREQYF.

This clonotype was seen a handful of times. The chain links TRBV4-2 to TRBJ2-7, with D tentatively TRBD1 or TRBD2 (5 bases each). Per the germline V gene, CDR1 is LGHNA and CDR2 is YNFKEQ. The CDR3 extends over 13 amino acids. Deletions cut 11 bases from V and 5 bases from J, with 19 bases between. In DNA form, the CDR3 reads TGTGCCGCAGGACGCTCACGAGGGGACGAGCAGTACTTC. The encoded protein is CAAGRSRGDEQYF.

The J gene is TRBJ2-4, the V gene TRBV20-1, with D uncertain. With 3 bases removed from V and 0 bases from J, the gap between germline ends came to 15 bases. CDR1 is DFQATT, CDR2 SNEGSKA, per germline (reference sequence). CDR3 size: 16 residues. In nucleotides, the CDR3 is TGCAGTGCTAGTCCTCGACACGAACAAGCCAAAAACATTCAGTACTTC. Its protein product is CSASPRHEQAKNIQYF.

V usage is TRBV20-1 and J usage is TRBJ1-4; possibly TRBD1 for D (6 bases). V shed 1 base and J shed 8 bases, with 8 bases lying between them. Germline CDR1 and CDR2: DFQATT and SNEGSKA (reference sequence). This CDR3 region has 12 residues. CDR3 sequence reads: CSARAGDEKLFF. The CDR3 coding sequence is TGCAGTGCTAGAGCAGGGGACGAAAAACTGTTTTTT.

The chain combines TRBV5-5 with TRBJ1-2; tentative D call: TRBD1 (5 bases). The CDR3 covers 14 residues. From germline, CDR1 is SGHKS and CDR2 YYEKEE (reference sequence). V was pared by 4 bases and J by 8 bases, with 18 bases between. The DNA of the CDR3 is TGTGCCAGCAGCCTCCTAATGGGGACGAGAGGCTACACCTTC. Amino acid sequence: CASSLLMGTRGYTF.

This clonotype was seen a handful of times. The chain has TRBV5-1 and TRBJ2-3, with D hard to call. The V end lost 0 bases, the J end lost 2 bases, and 10 bases lay between the germline ends. There are 15 residues in the CDR3. Germline V gene sequence: CDR1 SGHRS, CDR2 YFSETQ. DNA of the CDR3: TGCGCCAGCAGCTTGGTTGCGGACGTCACAGATACGCAGTATTTT. Protein product: CASSLVADVTDTQYF. The whole variable domain, filled in from reference TRBV5-1 and TRBJ2-3, reads KAGVTQTPRYLIKTRGQQVTLSCSPISGHRSVSWYQQTPGQGLQFLFEYFSETQRNKGNFPGRFSGRQFSNSRSEMNVSTLELGDSALYLCASSLVADVTDTQYFGPGTRLTVL.

The chain couples TRBV7-9 to TRBJ2-7, with D possibly matching TRBD1 (6 bases). The germline gives CDR1 SEHNR, CDR2 FQNEAQ (reference sequence). V shed 1 base and J shed 5 bases, with 15 bases lying between them. The CDR3 has 15 residues. The CDR3 loop is CASSLGRTGNDEQYF. CDR3 sequence (DNA): TGTGCCAGCAGCTTAGGCCGCACAGGGAATGACGAGCAGTACTTC.

V gene TRBV29-1 combines with J gene TRBJ2-3; 12 bases line up with TRBD2. The CDR3 runs to 17 residues. V lost 3 bases, J lost 0 bases, and 7 bases stayed unmatched. Germline V gives CDR1 SQVTM, CDR2 ANQGSEA. The CDR3 DNA reads as TGCAGCGTTGACAGATGGGGGACTAGCGGGAGCACAGATACGCAGTATTTT. It codes for CSVDRWGTSGSTDTQYF.

J is TRBJ1-5 and V is TRBV7-9; D not certain. Germline lookup yields CDR1 SEHNR and CDR2 FQNEAQ (reference sequence). Trimming stripped 1 base from V and 2 bases from J, with 9 bases between. This CDR3 spans 15 amino acids. CDR3 residues: CASSLGPLGNQPQHF. CDR3 nucleotide sequence: TGTGCCAGCAGCTTAGGACCCCTGGGCAATCAGCCCCAGCATTTT. Full variable domain (remainder filled in from reference TRBV7-9 and TRBJ1-5): DTGVSQNPRHKITKRGQNVTFRCDPISEHNRLYWYRQTLGQGPEFLTYFQNEAQLEKSRLLSDRFSAERPKGSFSTLEIQRTEQGDSAMYLCASSLGPLGNQPQHFGDGTRLSIL.

This clonotype occurred a few times. This chain uses TRBV4-1 with TRBJ1-5; D might be TRBD1 (6 bases). Germline CDR1 MGHRA, CDR2 YSYEKL. The CDR3 runs to 16 residues. V lost 3 bases to trimming and J lost 4 bases, with 16 bases between them. The CDR3 DNA follows: TGCGCCAGCAGCCACAATACAGGGATGGGTAATCAGCCCCAGCATTTT. Amino acid sequence: CASSHNTGMGNQPQHF.

The genes are TRBV4-3 and TRBJ2-1; 7 positions agree with TRBD2. Germline CDR1 is LGHNA and CDR2 is YSLEER. With V trimmed by 4 bases and J by 0 bases, 9 bases remained unmatched. The CDR3 contains 17 residues. CDR3 residues: CASSPNGAGSSYNEQFF. DNA for the CDR3: TGCGCCAGCAGCCCCAACGGAGCGGGGAGCTCCTACAATGAGCAGTTCTTC.

This clonotype was detected ten times or more. The rearrangement uses TRBV6-2 or TRBV6-3 and TRBJ1-1, with D perhaps TRBD1 (5 bases). The CDR3 is made up of 17 amino acids. The germline V gene has CDR1 MNHEY and CDR2 SVGEGT. V dropped 6 bases and J dropped 0 bases, with 20 bases sitting between them. CDR3 sequence: CASSRLRQRIVNTEAFF. The CDR3 nucleotides read TGTGCCAGCAGCCGACTTAGACAGCGGATTGTGAACACTGAAGCTTTCTTT.

This clonotype was counted only a few times. The rearrangement links TRBV29-1 to TRBJ2-2; D is uncertain. This CDR3 contains 14 residues. CDR1 and CDR2 (germline): SQVTM, ANQGSEA. V lost 2 bases and J lost 5, with 12 bases in between. CDR3 sequence reads: CSVEKGHSTGELFF. CDR3 nucleotides: TGCAGCGTTGAAAAGGGTCACAGTACCGGGGAGCTGTTTTTT.

The chain employs TRBV5-1 and TRBJ2-3; 8 bases align to TRBD1. Trimming cost V 3 bases and J 2 bases; bases outside gene matches: 5. CDR3 size: 15 residues. CDR1 and CDR2 from the germline V gene are SGHRS and YFSETQ. CDR3 residues: CASSSDRDPTDTQYF. In nucleotides, the CDR3 is TGCGCCAGCAGCTCGGACAGGGACCCCACAGATACGCAGTATTTT.

This clonotype was detected ten times or more. The gene calls are TRBV7-2 and TRBJ2-5, with a weak D call TRBD2 (6 bases). CDR3 length: 17 residues. V dropped 2 bases and J dropped 4 bases, with 20 bases sitting between them. Germline assignment: CDR1 SGHTA and CDR2 FQGNSA. CDR3 amino acids: CASSLRGGAGWGETQYF. The DNA of the CDR3 is TGTGCCAGCAGCTTACGTGGGGGTGCGGGATGGGGAGAGACCCAGTACTTC.